The clone carrying this T cell receptor beta chain was recorded only once. The junction and the germline gene differ at one end; a read error may be behind it. The data derive from a study of blood T cells in healthy people across ages. The CDR3 has 17 amino acids. Looked up from germline, CDR1 is SGHTA and CDR2 is FQGNSA. The use of a sample-barcoded 5' primer and a J-beta primer mix characterized a second PCR of roughly 7 to 12 cycles. TCRdb passed the 5' RACE reads through MiXCR, listing each CDR3 protein once. The sample includes roughly 1.9 million distinct CDR3 sequences, around 40% of them seen just once.

Sequencing was performed on blood. The chain carries TRBV7-2 and TRBJ2-1; D is uncertain. The receptor was derived from a human donor in good health. CDR3: CASSLGPPASSYNERFF. In DNA, the CDR3 is TGTGCCAGCAGCTTAGGCCCCCCAGCGAGCTCCTACAATGAGCGGTTCTTC.